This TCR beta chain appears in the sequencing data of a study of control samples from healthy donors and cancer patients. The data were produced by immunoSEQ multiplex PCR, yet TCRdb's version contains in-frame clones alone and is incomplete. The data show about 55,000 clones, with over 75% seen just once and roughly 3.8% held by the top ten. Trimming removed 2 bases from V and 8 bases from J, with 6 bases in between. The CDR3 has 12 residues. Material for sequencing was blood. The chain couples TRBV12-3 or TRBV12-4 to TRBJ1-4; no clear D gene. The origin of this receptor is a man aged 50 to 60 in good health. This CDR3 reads CASSLRNEKLFF. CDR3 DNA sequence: TGTGCCAGCAGTTTACGGAACGAAAAACTGTTTTTT.